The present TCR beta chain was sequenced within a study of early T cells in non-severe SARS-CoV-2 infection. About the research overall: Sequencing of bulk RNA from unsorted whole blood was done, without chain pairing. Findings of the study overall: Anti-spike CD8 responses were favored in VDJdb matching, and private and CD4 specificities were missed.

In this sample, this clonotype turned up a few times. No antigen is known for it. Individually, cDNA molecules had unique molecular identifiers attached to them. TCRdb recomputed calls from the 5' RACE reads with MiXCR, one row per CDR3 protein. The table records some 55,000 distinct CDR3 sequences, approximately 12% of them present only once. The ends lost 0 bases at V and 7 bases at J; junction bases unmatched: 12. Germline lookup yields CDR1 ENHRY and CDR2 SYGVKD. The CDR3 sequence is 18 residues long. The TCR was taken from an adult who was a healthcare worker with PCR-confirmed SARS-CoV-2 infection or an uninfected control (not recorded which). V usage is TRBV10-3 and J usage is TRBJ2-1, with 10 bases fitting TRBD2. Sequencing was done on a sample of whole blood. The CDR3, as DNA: TGTGCCATCAGTGAGTCTAAGAAGTGGACTAGCGGTCCAAATGAGCAGTTCTTC. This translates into CAISESKKWTSGPNEQFF.